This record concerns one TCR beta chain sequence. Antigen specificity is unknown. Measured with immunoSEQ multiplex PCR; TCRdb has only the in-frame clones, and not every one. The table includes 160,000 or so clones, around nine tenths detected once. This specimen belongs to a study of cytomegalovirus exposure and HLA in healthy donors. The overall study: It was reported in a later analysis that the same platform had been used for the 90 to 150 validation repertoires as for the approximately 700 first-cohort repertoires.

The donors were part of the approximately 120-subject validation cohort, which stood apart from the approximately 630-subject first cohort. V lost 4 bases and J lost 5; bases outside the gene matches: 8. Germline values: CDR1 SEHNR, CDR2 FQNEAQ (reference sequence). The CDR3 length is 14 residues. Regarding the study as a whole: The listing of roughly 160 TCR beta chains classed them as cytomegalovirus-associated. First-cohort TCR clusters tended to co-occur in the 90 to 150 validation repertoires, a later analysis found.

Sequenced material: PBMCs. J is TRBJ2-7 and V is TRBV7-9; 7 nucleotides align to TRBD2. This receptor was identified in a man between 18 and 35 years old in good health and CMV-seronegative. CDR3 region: CASSWDYRGHEQYF. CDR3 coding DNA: TGTGCCAGCAGCTGGGACTACCGGGGCCACGAGCAGTACTTC.